The rows below give T cell receptor beta chains drawn from one sample of a study of blood T cell repertoires in COVID-19. This table comes from immunoSEQ multiplex PCR, and its TCRdb copy is limited to in-frame clones, with some not included. The data hold some 130,000 clones, with more than 75% observed a single time. The sequencing input was peripheral blood. Every receptor here comes from a woman between 50 and 59 years old who had recovered from COVID-19. The CDR3 runs from the conserved cysteine through the conserved F or W. The order of the fields is D gene, V gene, clone size, J gene, CDR3 protein, CDR3 DNA. D genes are given only for firm matches. Rows give clone size only sometimes, using once, few, many, or a class for an expanded clone.

d_gene: .
v_gene: TRBV11-3
abundance: .
j_gene: TRBJ2-5
CDR3aa: CASSLAASSETQYF
CDR3nt: TGTGCCAGCAGCTTAGCCGCTAGCTCTGAGACCCAGTACTTC

d_gene: .
v_gene: TRBV19
abundance: .
j_gene: TRBJ1-4
CDR3aa: CASSTDRGLEKLFF
CDR3nt: TGTGCCAGTAGTACAGATCGGGGGTTGGAAAAACTGTTTTTT

d_gene: .
v_gene: TRBV7-3
abundance: .
j_gene: TRBJ1-1
CDR3aa: CASSHDSRTEAFF
CDR3nt: TGTGCCAGCAGCCATGACTCCCGTACTGAAGCTTTCTTT

d_gene: TRBD1
v_gene: TRBV4-1
abundance: .
j_gene: TRBJ1-2
CDR3aa: CASSQEEQGGYGYTF
CDR3nt: TGCGCCAGCAGCCAAGAGGAACAGGGGGGATATGGCTACACCTTC

d_gene: .
v_gene: TRBV3-1/TRBV3-2
abundance: .
j_gene: TRBJ2-3
CDR3aa: CASSQQGVDTQYF
CDR3nt: TGTGCCAGCAGCCAGCAAGGGGTAGATACGCAGTATTTT

d_gene: .
v_gene: TRBV7-9
abundance: .
j_gene: TRBJ1-1
CDR3aa: CASSPPGDTEAFF
CDR3nt: TGTGCCAGCAGCCCACCAGGGGACACTGAAGCTTTCTTT

d_gene: TRBD2
v_gene: TRBV5-1
abundance: .
j_gene: TRBJ2-4
CDR3aa: CASSLGASGGVAKNIQYF
CDR3nt: TGCGCCAGCAGCTTGGGTGCTAGCGGGGGCGTAGCCAAAAACATTCAGTACTTC

d_gene: TRBD2
v_gene: TRBV5-8
abundance: .
j_gene: TRBJ2-3
CDR3aa: CASSLGTSFDTDTQYF
CDR3nt: TGTGCCAGCAGCTTGGGGACTAGCTTTGACACAGATACGCAGTATTTT

d_gene: .
v_gene: TRBV2
abundance: .
j_gene: TRBJ1-3
CDR3aa: CASSLQAGNTIYF
CDR3nt: TGTGCCAGCAGTCTACAGGCTGGAAACACCATATATTTT

d_gene: .
v_gene: TRBV5-4
abundance: .
j_gene: TRBJ2-5
CDR3aa: CASSLDRGGSETQYF
CDR3nt: TGTGCCAGCAGCTTGGATAGAGGGGGATCGGAGACCCAGTACTTC

d_gene: TRBD1
v_gene: TRBV18
abundance: .
j_gene: TRBJ1-2
CDR3aa: CASSPLDRGSYGYTF
CDR3nt: TGTGCCAGCTCACCACTTGACAGGGGGAGCTATGGCTACACCTTC

d_gene: .
v_gene: TRBV5-8
abundance: .
j_gene: TRBJ2-1
CDR3aa: CASSRTGAGVEQFF
CDR3nt: TGTGCCAGCAGTCGTACCGGGGCAGGGGTGGAGCAGTTCTTC

d_gene: TRBD2
v_gene: TRBV6-2/TRBV6-3
abundance: .
j_gene: TRBJ2-2
CDR3aa: CASSPNSGRAVIANTGELFF
CDR3nt: TGTGCCAGCAGCCCGAATAGCGGGAGGGCGGTCATTGCGAACACCGGGGAGCTGTTTTTT

d_gene: TRBD1
v_gene: TRBV4-1
abundance: .
j_gene: TRBJ2-3
CDR3aa: CASSQPRQGSKDTQYF
CDR3nt: TGCGCCAGCAGCCAACCCCGACAGGGGTCTAAAGATACGCAGTATTTT

d_gene: .
v_gene: TRBV19
abundance: many
j_gene: TRBJ1-2
CDR3aa: CASSIDHAENYGYTF
CDR3nt: TGTGCCAGTAGTATAGATCACGCGGAGAACTATGGCTACACCTTC

d_gene: .
v_gene: TRBV7-2
abundance: few
j_gene: TRBJ2-1
CDR3aa: CASSLYSRGYNEQFF
CDR3nt: TGTGCCAGCAGCTTATATTCTCGGGGATACAATGAGCAGTTCTTC

d_gene: TRBD1
v_gene: TRBV6-5
abundance: .
j_gene: TRBJ2-7
CDR3aa: CASSGTGYFYEQYF
CDR3nt: TGTGCCTCTTCCGGGACAGGGTATTTCTACGAGCAGTACTTC

d_gene: .
v_gene: TRBV11-3
abundance: .
j_gene: TRBJ2-1
CDR3aa: CAVKRGYEQFF
CDR3nt: TGTGCCGTTAAACGAGGCTATGAGCAGTTCTTC

d_gene: .
v_gene: TRBV6-1
abundance: .
j_gene: TRBJ2-1
CDR3aa: CASSEREFSYNEQFF
CDR3nt: TGTGCCAGCAGTGAACGGGAGTTCTCCTACAATGAGCAGTTCTTC

d_gene: .
v_gene: TRBV6-9
abundance: .
j_gene: TRBJ1-2
CDR3aa: CASSPSPFHTF
CDR3nt: TGTGCCAGCAGTCCGAGTCCATTCCACACCTTC

d_gene: TRBD1
v_gene: TRBV4-2
abundance: once
j_gene: TRBJ1-1
CDR3aa: CASSLRQGGSPEAFF
CDR3nt: TGTGCCAGCAGCCTCAGACAGGGTGGTTCCCCTGAAGCTTTCTTT

d_gene: TRBD2
v_gene: TRBV11-1
abundance: .
j_gene: TRBJ2-2
CDR3aa: CASTSIRDYYTGELFF
CDR3nt: TGTGCCAGCACCTCCATCCGGGACTACTACACCGGGGAGCTGTTTTTT

d_gene: .
v_gene: TRBV6-1
abundance: .
j_gene: TRBJ2-1
CDR3aa: CASSDVGLGEQFF
CDR3nt: TGTGCCAGCAGTGACGTCGGTTTGGGCGAGCAGTTCTTC

d_gene: TRBD1
v_gene: TRBV28
abundance: .
j_gene: TRBJ1-4
CDR3aa: CASSSGQHEKLFF
CDR3nt: TGTGCCAGCAGTTCGGGACAGCATGAAAAACTGTTTTTT

d_gene: .
v_gene: TRBV5-1
abundance: .
j_gene: TRBJ1-1
CDR3aa: CASTAPAGTEAFF
CDR3nt: TGCGCCAGCACCGCCCCCGCGGGGACTGAAGCTTTCTTT

d_gene: TRBD1
v_gene: TRBV5-5
abundance: .
j_gene: TRBJ1-4
CDR3aa: CASSLRGRDEKLFF
CDR3nt: TGTGCCAGCAGCCTGAGGGGGCGGGATGAAAAACTGTTTTTT

d_gene: .
v_gene: TRBV29-1
abundance: .
j_gene: TRBJ2-3
CDR3aa: CSVEAGKDTQYF
CDR3nt: TGCAGCGTTGAGGCAGGGAAGGATACGCAGTATTTT

d_gene: TRBD1
v_gene: TRBV5-4
abundance: .
j_gene: TRBJ2-3
CDR3aa: CASSRRDSETDTQYF
CDR3nt: TGTGCCAGCAGCCGCCGGGACAGTGAAACAGATACGCAGTATTTT

d_gene: .
v_gene: TRBV6-2/TRBV6-3
abundance: .
j_gene: TRBJ2-5
CDR3aa: CASSKRETQYF
CDR3nt: TGTGCCAGCAGTAAACGGGAGACCCAGTACTTC

d_gene: TRBD2
v_gene: TRBV5-4
abundance: .
j_gene: TRBJ2-7
CDR3aa: CASSLVGGSRYEQYF
CDR3nt: TGTGCCAGCAGCTTAGTGGGCGGGAGTAGGTACGAGCAGTACTTC

d_gene: .
v_gene: TRBV18
abundance: .
j_gene: TRBJ2-7
CDR3aa: CASSPHEGAYEQYF
CDR3nt: TGTGCCAGCTCACCACACGAAGGGGCCTACGAGCAGTACTTC

d_gene: .
v_gene: TRBV5-1
abundance: few
j_gene: TRBJ1-2
CDR3aa: CASSLDGGDYGYTF
CDR3nt: TGCGCCAGCAGCTTGGACGGGGGGGACTATGGCTACACCTTC

d_gene: .
v_gene: TRBV7-8
abundance: once
j_gene: TRBJ2-2
CDR3aa: CASSFGDTYTGELFF
CDR3nt: TGTGCCAGCAGCTTTGGGGACACATACACCGGGGAGCTGTTTTTT

d_gene: .
v_gene: TRBV27
abundance: .
j_gene: TRBJ2-7
CDR3aa: CAGGGSEQYF
CDR3nt: TGTGCCGGTGGAGGTAGCGAGCAGTACTTC

d_gene: TRBD1
v_gene: TRBV29-1
abundance: .
j_gene: TRBJ2-6
CDR3aa: CSVVPRQGPGANVLTF
CDR3nt: TGCAGCGTTGTTCCGAGACAGGGTCCTGGGGCCAACGTCCTGACTTTC